This passage covers 15 T cell receptor beta chains from one sample sequenced in a study of blood T cell repertoires in COVID-19. TCRdb's copy holds only in-frame clones and misses some; the assay was immunoSEQ multiplex PCR. This sample has approximately 300,000 clones; around nine tenths occur once, and the top ten carry around 0.84%. The sample taken for sequencing was peripheral blood. These receptors were collected from a man aged 25 to 40 with acute or convalescent COVID-19.

This clone was observed a single time. The rearrangement joins TRBV4-1 to TRBJ1-3, with D tentatively TRBD1 (6 bases). The CDR3 has 18 amino acids. From germline, CDR1 is MGHRA and CDR2 YSYEKL. The V and J ends lost 0 bases and 0 bases respectively, with 15 bases between them. The CDR3 reads CASSQEFRTAHSGNTIYF. In nucleotides, the CDR3 is TGCGCCAGCAGCCAAGAATTCCGGACAGCGCACTCTGGAAACACCATATATTTT.

The chain combines TRBV30 with TRBJ1-6; the match to TRBD1 covers 8 bases. This CDR3 region has 17 residues. V was clipped by 0 bases and J by 2 bases; unmatched bases: 6. Germline CDR1 and CDR2: GTSNPN and SVGIG (reference sequence). CDR3 sequence: CAWSVGQGATYNSPLHF. DNA of the CDR3: TGTGCCTGGAGTGTGGGGCAGGGGGCTACCTATAATTCACCCCTCCACTTT.

This clone appeared once. The chain has TRBV27 and TRBJ1-6; D gene uncertain. Per germline, CDR1 MNHEY and CDR2 SMNVEV (reference sequence). There are 14 residues in the CDR3. Trimming removed 7 bases from V and 5 bases from J, with 12 bases in between. CDR3 region: CASKRAGNNSPLHF. The CDR3 region has the DNA TGTGCCAGCAAGAGGGCAGGAAATAATTCACCCCTCCACTTT.

The genes are TRBV6-1 and TRBJ2-7; D gene uncertain. With 3 bases removed from V and 3 bases from J, the gap between germline ends came to 18 bases. This CDR3 is built from 16 residues. Germline V gene data show CDR1 as MNHNS and CDR2 as SASEGT. CDR3 bases: TGTGCCAGCAGTGAGTGGTTTAGAGGTGACGTCTACGAGCAGTACTTC. It codes for CASSEWFRGDVYEQYF.

J is TRBJ1-1 and V is TRBV6-6; D is perhaps TRBD1 (6 bases). V lost 0 bases, J lost 4 bases, and 9 bases lay in between. The length of the CDR3 is 14 residues. The germline gives CDR1 MNHNY, CDR2 SVGAGI (reference sequence). The CDR3 DNA reads as TGTGCCAGCAGTTACTCACAGGGAACCACTGAAGCTTTCTTT. It translates to CASSYSQGTTEAFF.

This chain connects TRBV7-9 to TRBJ1-2; tentative D call: TRBD1 (6 bases). The CDR3 length is 14 residues. CDR1 and CDR2 from the germline V gene are SEHNR and FQNEAQ (reference sequence). The V and J ends lost 6 bases and 10 bases respectively, with 21 bases between them. CDR3 loop: CASRLTGTSDDYTF. The CDR3 DNA follows: TGTGCCAGCAGACTAACCGGGACATCTGATGACTACACCTTC. Full variable domain (outside the CDR3, taken from reference TRBV7-9 and TRBJ1-2): DTGVSQNPRHKITKRGQNVTFRCDPISEHNRLYWYRQTLGQGPEFLTYFQNEAQLEKSRLLSDRFSAERPKGSFSTLEIQRTEQGDSAMYLCASRLTGTSDDYTFGSGTRLTVV.

This rearrangement joins TRBV5-1 to TRBJ2-1; D remains unclear. Trimming left V 1 base short and J 4 bases short, with 12 bases between. Germline lookup yields CDR1 SGHRS and CDR2 YFSETQ. The CDR3 spans 15 residues. The CDR3 protein is CASSLQVGVYNEQFF. Written as DNA, the CDR3 is TGCGCCAGCAGCTTGCAGGTCGGTGTATACAATGAGCAGTTCTTC.

The chain combines TRBV12-2 with TRBJ1-5; no check of the table's D call, TRBD1, against the DNA was made. TRBV12-2 is classified as a pseudogene. The CDR3 runs 19 residues. As DNA, the CDR3 is TGTGCAAGTCGCTACTTAAAGAGGACAGGGGGCGCGGGAAATCAGCCCCAGCATTTT. Residues: CASRYLKRTGGAGNQPQHF.

This sequence joins TRBV7-8 and TRBJ2-1; 9 nucleotides agree with TRBD1. J gave up 4 bases and V 5 bases, and 6 bases lay outside the gene matches. Germline CDR1 reads SGHVS; CDR2 reads FQNEAQ. The length of the CDR3 is 15 residues. CDR3 coding DNA: TGTGCCAGCAGCCGCCGGGACAGGGATTACAATGAGCAGTTCTTC. Amino acid sequence: CASSRRDRDYNEQFF.

The chain employs TRBV5-6 and TRBJ1-4; 9 positions agree with TRBD1. This CDR3 contains 16 residues. The V gene end was trimmed by 4 bases and the J gene end by 8 bases; junction bases not matched to a gene: 12. CDR1 is SGHDT and CDR2 is YYEEEE in the germline V gene. The DNA of the CDR3 is TGTGCCAGCAGCCCGGGACAGGGTTCCGTTCGGGAAAAACTGTTTTTT. Residues: CASSPGQGSVREKLFF.

The gene calls are TRBV9 and TRBJ1-4, with unresolved D. Trimming removed 5 bases from V and 0 bases from J, with 14 bases in between. Germline V CDR1 and CDR2: SGDLS, YYNGEE. The CDR3 length is 16 residues. CDR3 protein: CASSPGEGATNEKLFF. The CDR3 nucleotides are TGTGCCAGCAGTCCCGGGGAGGGTGCAACTAATGAAAAACTGTTTTTT.

This clone was counted a single time. The V call is TRBV6-5, the J call TRBJ1-4, with TRBD1 identical over 9 bases. After removal of 5 bases from V and 3 bases from J, the junction contained 1 base not matched to a gene. CDR3 length: 14 residues. CDR1 and CDR2 from the germline V gene are MNHEY and SVGAGI. In DNA form, the CDR3 reads TGTGCCAGCAGTAGACAGGGGGCTAATGAAAAACTGTTTTTT. Translated: CASSRQGANEKLFF.

The chain combines TRBV3-1 (or the pseudogene TRBV3-2) with TRBJ2-1, with 15 bases identical to TRBD2. There are 18 residues in the CDR3. Germline CDR1 LGHDT, CDR2 YNNKEL (reference sequence). The V segment lost 3 bases and the J segment 3 bases; nucleotides outside the gene matches: 6. In DNA, the CDR3 is TGTGCCAGCAGCCAGATTGGACTAGCGGGGGGGAACTACAATGAGCAGTTCTTC. Translation: CASSQIGLAGGNYNEQFF.

V and J are TRBV30 and TRBJ1-5; 7 nucleotides agree with TRBD1. The trim removed 2 bases at V and 4 bases at J, leaving 2 bases unmatched. In germline, CDR1 is GTSNPN, CDR2 SVGIG (reference sequence). CDR3 length equals 13 residues. Here the CDR3 reads CAWSKQGNQPQHF. The CDR3 DNA is TGTGCCTGGAGTAAACAGGGGAATCAGCCCCAGCATTTT.

The chain carries TRBV5-5 and TRBJ2-1; D is perhaps TRBD2 (5 bases). The CDR3 spans 13 residues. Trimming took 4 bases from V and 5 from J, leaving 10 bases between them. In germline, CDR1 is SGHKS, CDR2 YYEKEE (reference sequence). CDR3 DNA sequence: TGTGCCAGCAGCAAAGCGGATCACAATGAGCAGTTCTTC. Amino acid sequence: CASSKADHNEQFF. Full variable domain (remainder filled in from reference TRBV5-5 and TRBJ2-1): DAGVTQSPTHLIKTRGQQVTLRCSPISGHKSVSWYQQVLGQGPQFIFQYYEKEERGRGNFPDRFSARQFPNYSSELNVNALLLGDSALYLCASSKADHNEQFFGPGTRLTVL.